The 2 T cell receptor beta chains below were found in one sample sequenced in a study of shared clonotypes between healthy human individuals. Produced via immunoSEQ multiplex PCR; TCRdb's table is partial and in-frame only. The sample consists of more than 2 million clones, around 95% of them appearing once. Source material: naive CD4+ T cells sorted from blood. Sample subset: CD45RA+ positively selected. The source of these receptors is a young man in good health.

The chain uses TRBV7-9 and TRBJ2-6; 8 nucleotides align to TRBD1. V shed 4 bases, J shed 0 bases, and the junction held 5 bases outside the gene matches. This CDR3 is 17 amino acids long. CDR1 is SEHNR and CDR2 is FQNEAQ in the germline V gene (reference sequence). This chain's CDR3 is CASSSGTGHSGANVLTF. The CDR3 bases are TGTGCCAGCAGCTCCGGGACAGGACACTCTGGGGCCAACGTCCTGACTTTC.

As regards this clone: This sample also contains other DNA sequences that code for the same CDR3. The chain employs TRBV10-3 and TRBJ2-3; 9 bases map to TRBD2. This CDR3 spans 15 amino acids. The germline gives CDR1 ENHRY, CDR2 SYGVKD. The V and J ends lost 5 bases and 0 bases, in that order; junction bases with no gene match: 3. The CDR3 coding sequence is TGTGCCATCAGTCTGACTAGCGGCAGCACAGATACGCAGTATTTT. Translated: CAISLTSGSTDTQYF.